This T cell receptor (beta chain) originates from a study of cytomegalovirus exposure and HLA in healthy donors. Study conclusions and caveats: Follow-up analysis later connected one missense variant in DCLRE1C with trimming of TCR beta V- and J-genes. TRBV6-2, TRBV6-3 and some other V segments were unresolvable in 87-base-pair reads. When a later analysis was performed, an Asian-associated ancestry cluster reportedly had fewer N-insertions than the roughly 700-donor mean.

The CDR3 contains 15 residues. Germline V gives CDR1 LGHNA, CDR2 YNFKEQ. Trimming left V 0 bases short and J 3 bases short, with 9 bases between. It was with 60 Vbeta and 13 Jbeta primers that the PCR ran. Profiling relied on immunoSEQ multiplex PCR, and the TCRdb table lists in-frame clones only, not all of them. This repertoire shows tens of thousands of clones, 81% found once; its top ten account for about 9.3%. This clone was seen only a few times. The antigen is not known. Sequencing was carried out using PBMCs. The V and J genes are TRBV4-2 and TRBJ1-5; D is undetermined. This clonotype was obtained from a woman aged 40 to 50 in good health and CMV-seronegative. The CDR3 DNA is TGTGCCAGCAGCCAAGATCGACTTTCCAATCAGCCCCAGCATTTT. This codes for CASSQDRLSNQPQHF.